This T cell receptor (beta chain) was recovered during a study of T-cell memory formation after mild COVID-19. Findings of the study overall: The finding that pre-infection memory included some responding clones suggested that cross-reactive memory joined.

MiXCR was run by TCRdb on the 5' RACE reads, yielding one entry per CDR3 protein. This table holds 90,000 to 130,000 distinct CDR3 sequences, 18% found once. Only a few counts were recorded for this clonotype. Its antigen is unknown. This CDR3 comprises 14 residues. V lost 2 bases to trimming and J lost 5 bases, with 12 bases between them. From germline, CDR1 is SNHLY and CDR2 FYNNEI. The origin of this receptor is a man aged 18 to 30 who had mild COVID-19 (a few samples of this study predate the infection). Cell type and time point are not known. The chain joins TRBV2 to TRBJ2-5; TRBD2 is a possible D gene (6 bases). Sequencing was performed on PBMCs or a T cell subset sorted from them (not recorded which). CDR3 bases: TGTGCCAGCAGTGAAAGAAAGGGAGGCGAGACCCAGTACTTC. It codes for CASSERKGGETQYF.